This T cell receptor beta chain was retrieved from a study of T cells after yellow fever vaccination. It was through 5'RACE template switching that TCR cDNA was made, with a universal primer site and UMIs added. TCRdb used MiXCR to reprocess the 5' RACE reads, holding one entry per CDR3 protein. In the table there are 500,000 to 700,000 distinct CDR3 sequences, roughly 19% of which are singletons. The V gene end was trimmed by 7 bases and the J gene end by 6 bases; junction bases not matched to a gene: 9. The V gene's germline CDR1 is SQVTM and CDR2 ANQGSEA. CDR3 length equals 14 residues. The sample here was PBMCs, taken 15 days after the yellow fever booster vaccination. The clonotype comes from a man aged 30 to 45 who received the YFV17D yellow fever vaccine. This chain connects TRBV29-1 to TRBJ2-7, with 13 bases lining up with TRBD2. CDR3 in amino acids: CSAERTSGSGEQYF. CDR3 nucleotides: TGCAGCGCAGAAAGGACTAGCGGGAGTGGCGAGCAGTACTTC.